The clone carrying this T cell receptor beta chain was recorded once. Its ends do not fully match the called genes, so a read error is possible. This CDR3 is 18 amino acids long. Per the germline V gene, CDR1 is SGHRS and CDR2 is YFSETQ. It was from roughly 10 ml of fresh peripheral blood that the PBMCs came. The source of the sample is a study of Graves' ophthalmopathy and Graves' hyperthyroidism. Study in general: Before any treatment was given, at initial diagnosis, peripheral blood was collected.

RNA transcripts served as template for amplifying TCR beta CDR3 sequences. A first-round RT-PCR used HTBI primers, followed by a second-round multiplex PCR. TCRdb recomputed calls from the multiplex PCR reads with MiXCR, one row per CDR3 protein. The sample lists hundreds of thousands of distinct CDR3 sequences, about 41% seen once, with more than 3% in the top ten. This TCR derives from an adult man with Graves' ophthalmopathy. The sample taken for sequencing was peripheral blood. The V and J genes are TRBV5-1 and TRBJ2-7; 8 bases fit TRBD2. As DNA, the CDR3 is TGCACCAGCAGCTTGGCCGGAGGAAATAGCGGGACCTACTACGAGCAGTACTTC. Its translation: CTSSLAGGNSGTYYEQYF.